The source of this TCR beta chain is a study of T-cell memory formation after mild COVID-19. TCRdb analysed the 5' RACE reads with MiXCR anew, one entry per CDR3 protein. The sample has about 140,000 distinct CDR3 sequences, 6% to 7% seen once. The CDR3 is made up of 14 amino acids. The V and J ends lost 5 bases and 4 bases, in that order; junction bases with no gene match: 5. This sequence joins TRBV12-3 or TRBV12-4 and TRBJ1-5; 7 bases fit TRBD1. The receptor was isolated from an adult woman who had mild COVID-19 (a few samples of this study predate the infection). Cell type and time point are not known. Material: PBMCs or a T cell subset sorted from them (not recorded which). The CDR3 protein is CASSRSGGNQPQHF. CDR3 bases: TGTGCCAGCAGTCGTTCAGGGGGTAATCAGCCCCAGCATTTT.